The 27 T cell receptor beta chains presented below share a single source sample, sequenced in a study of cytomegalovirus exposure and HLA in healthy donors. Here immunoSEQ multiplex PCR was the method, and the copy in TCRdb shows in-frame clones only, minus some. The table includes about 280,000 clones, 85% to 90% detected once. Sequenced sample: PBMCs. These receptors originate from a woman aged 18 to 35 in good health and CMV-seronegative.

The CDR3 sequence is CASSLGTSGNKYEQYF. In DNA form, the CDR3 reads TGTGCCAGCAGTTTAGGGACTAGCGGGAATAAATACGAGCAGTACTTC. V is TRBV27 and J is TRBJ2-7; 13 nucleotides agree with TRBD2. Germline lookup yields CDR1 MNHEY and CDR2 SMNVEV (reference sequence). The CDR3 contains 16 residues. J was trimmed by 4 bases and V by 2 bases; bases with no gene match: 5.

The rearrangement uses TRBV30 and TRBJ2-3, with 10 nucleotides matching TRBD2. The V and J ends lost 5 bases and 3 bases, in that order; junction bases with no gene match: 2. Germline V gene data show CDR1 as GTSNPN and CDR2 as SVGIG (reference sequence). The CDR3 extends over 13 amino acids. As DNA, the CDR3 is TGTGCCTGGCTTAGCGGGAGGACAGATACGCAGTATTTT. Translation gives CAWLSGRTDTQYF.

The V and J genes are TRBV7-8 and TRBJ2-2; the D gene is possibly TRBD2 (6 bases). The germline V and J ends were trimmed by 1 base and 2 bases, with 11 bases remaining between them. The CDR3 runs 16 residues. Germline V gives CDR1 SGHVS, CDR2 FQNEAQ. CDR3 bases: TGTGCCAGCAGCTTAGGAGGGCGGGGCAACACCGGGGAGCTGTTTTTT. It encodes CASSLGGRGNTGELFF.

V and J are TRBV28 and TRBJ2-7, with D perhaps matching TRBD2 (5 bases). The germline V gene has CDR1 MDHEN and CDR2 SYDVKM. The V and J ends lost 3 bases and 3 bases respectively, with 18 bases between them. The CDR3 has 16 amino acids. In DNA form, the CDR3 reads TGTGCCAGCAGTTTCTCTACCCGGAGGCAAGGCTACGAGCAGTACTTC. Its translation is CASSFSTRRQGYEQYF.

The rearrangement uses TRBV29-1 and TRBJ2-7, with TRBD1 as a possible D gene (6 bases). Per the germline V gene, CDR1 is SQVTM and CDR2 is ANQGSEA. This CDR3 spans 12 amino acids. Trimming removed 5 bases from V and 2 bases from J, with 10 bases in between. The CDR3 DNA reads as TGCAGCGTTCAAAGGGGGACCTACGAGCAGTACTTC. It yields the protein CSVQRGTYEQYF.

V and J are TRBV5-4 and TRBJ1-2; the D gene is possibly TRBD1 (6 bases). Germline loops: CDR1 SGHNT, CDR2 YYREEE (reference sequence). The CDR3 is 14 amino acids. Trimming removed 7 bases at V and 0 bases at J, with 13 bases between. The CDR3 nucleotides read TGTGCCAGCGGACGGACAGAAGCTAACTATGGCTACACCTTC. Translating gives CASGRTEANYGYTF. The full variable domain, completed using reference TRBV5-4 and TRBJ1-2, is ETGVTQSPTHLIKTRGQQVTLRCSSQSGHNTVSWYQQALGQGPQFIFQYYREEENGRGNFPPRFSGLQFPNYSSELNVNALELDDSALYLCASGRTEANYGYTFGSGTRLTVV.

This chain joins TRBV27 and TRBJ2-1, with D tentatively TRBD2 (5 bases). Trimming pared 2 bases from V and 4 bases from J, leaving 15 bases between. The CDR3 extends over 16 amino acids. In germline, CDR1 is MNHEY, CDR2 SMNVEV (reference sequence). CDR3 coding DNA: TGTGCCAGCAGTTTAGCATTGCGGGTGGGATACAATGAGCAGTTCTTC. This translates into CASSLALRVGYNEQFF.

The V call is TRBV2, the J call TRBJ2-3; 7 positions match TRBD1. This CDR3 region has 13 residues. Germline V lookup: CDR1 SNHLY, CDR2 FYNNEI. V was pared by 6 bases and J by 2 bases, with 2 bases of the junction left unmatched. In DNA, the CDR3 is TGTGCCAGCAGGGACAGGTACACAGATACGCAGTATTTT. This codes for CASRDRYTDTQYF. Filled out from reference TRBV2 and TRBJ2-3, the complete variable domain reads EPEVTQTPSHQVTQMGQEVILRCVPISNHLYFYWYRQILGQKVEFLVSFYNNEISEKSEIFDDQFSVERPDGSNFTLKIRSTKLEDSAMYFCASRDRYTDTQYFGPGTRLTVL.

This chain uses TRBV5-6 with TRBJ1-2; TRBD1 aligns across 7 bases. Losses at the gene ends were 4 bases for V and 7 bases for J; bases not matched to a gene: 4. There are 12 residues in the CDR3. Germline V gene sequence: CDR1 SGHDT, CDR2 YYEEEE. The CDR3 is CASSPGDSGYTF. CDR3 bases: TGTGCCAGCAGCCCCGGGGACAGTGGCTACACCTTC.

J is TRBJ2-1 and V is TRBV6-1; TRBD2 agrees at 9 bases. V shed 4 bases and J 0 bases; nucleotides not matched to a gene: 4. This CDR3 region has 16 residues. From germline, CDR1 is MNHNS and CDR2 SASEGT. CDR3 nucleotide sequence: TGTGCCAGCAGTGTCCTAGCGGGAAGCTCCTACAATGAGCAGTTCTTC. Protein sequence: CASSVLAGSSYNEQFF.

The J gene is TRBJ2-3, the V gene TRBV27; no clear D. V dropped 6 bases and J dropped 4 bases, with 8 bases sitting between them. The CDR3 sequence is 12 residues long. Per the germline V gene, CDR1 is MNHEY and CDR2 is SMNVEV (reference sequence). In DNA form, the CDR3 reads TGTGCCAGCAGCCGTCCCCCAGATACGCAGTATTTT. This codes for CASSRPPDTQYF.

CDR3 protein: CASSRGGQGQPQHF. CDR3 nucleotides: TGTGCCAGCAGCCGAGGGGGACAGGGTCAGCCCCAGCATTTT. V usage is TRBV6-6 and J usage is TRBJ1-5; 9 bases map to TRBD1. This CDR3 is built from 14 residues. Germline trimming cut 6 bases from V and 6 bases from J; bases unmatched to any gene: 6. CDR1 and CDR2 (germline): MNHNY, SVGAGI (reference sequence).

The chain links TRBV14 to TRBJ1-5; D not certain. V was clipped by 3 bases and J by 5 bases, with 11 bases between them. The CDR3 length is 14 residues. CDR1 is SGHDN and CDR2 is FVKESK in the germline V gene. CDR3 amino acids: CASSQGGNYQPQHF. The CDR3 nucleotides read TGTGCCAGCAGCCAGGGAGGGAATTATCAGCCCCAGCATTTT.

This CDR3 reads CASSPEQVNYGYTF. CDR3 bases: TGCGCCAGCAGCCCGGAACAGGTTAACTATGGCTACACCTTC. This rearrangement joins TRBV23-1 to TRBJ1-2; the D gene is possibly TRBD1 (5 bases). TRBV23-1 carries the ORF label, with uncertain function. Deletions cut 6 bases from V and 1 base from J, with 12 bases between. The CDR3 sequence is 14 residues long.

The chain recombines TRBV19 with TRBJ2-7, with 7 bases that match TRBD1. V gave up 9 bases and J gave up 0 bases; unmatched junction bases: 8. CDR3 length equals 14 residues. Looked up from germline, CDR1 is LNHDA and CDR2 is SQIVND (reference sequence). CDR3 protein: CASRQGPGSYEQYF. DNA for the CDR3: TGTGCCAGCCGACAGGGACCTGGCTCCTACGAGCAGTACTTC. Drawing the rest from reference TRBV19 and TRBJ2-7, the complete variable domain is DGGITQSPKYLFRKEGQNVTLSCEQNLNHDAMYWYRQDPGQGLRLIYYSQIVNDFQKGDIAEGYSVSREKKESFPLTVTSAQKNPTAFYLCASRQGPGSYEQYFGPGTRLTVT.

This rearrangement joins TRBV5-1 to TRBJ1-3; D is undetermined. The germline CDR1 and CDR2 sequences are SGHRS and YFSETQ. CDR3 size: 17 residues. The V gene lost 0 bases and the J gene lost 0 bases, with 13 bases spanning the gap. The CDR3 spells CASSLDLTGASGNTIYF. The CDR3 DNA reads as TGCGCCAGCAGCTTGGACCTCACGGGTGCCTCTGGAAACACCATATATTTT. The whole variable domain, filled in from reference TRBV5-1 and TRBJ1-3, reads KAGVTQTPRYLIKTRGQQVTLSCSPISGHRSVSWYQQTPGQGLQFLFEYFSETQRNKGNFPGRFSGRQFSNSRSEMNVSTLELGDSALYLCASSLDLTGASGNTIYFGEGSWLTVV.

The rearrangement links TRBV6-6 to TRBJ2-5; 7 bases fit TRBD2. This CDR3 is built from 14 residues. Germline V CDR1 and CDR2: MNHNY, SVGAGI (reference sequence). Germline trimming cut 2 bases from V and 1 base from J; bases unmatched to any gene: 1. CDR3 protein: CASSYTSVQETQYF. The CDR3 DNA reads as TGTGCCAGCAGTTACACTAGCGTCCAAGAGACCCAGTACTTC.

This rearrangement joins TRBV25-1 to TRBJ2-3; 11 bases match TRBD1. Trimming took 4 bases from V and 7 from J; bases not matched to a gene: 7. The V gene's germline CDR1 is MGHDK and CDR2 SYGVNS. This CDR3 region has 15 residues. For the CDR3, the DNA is TGTGCCAGCAGTGTACCTGGGACAGGGGGGAATACGCAGTATTTT. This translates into CASSVPGTGGNTQYF.

CDR3: CATSSTSRDKQFF. The CDR3 DNA reads as TGTGCCACCAGCAGCACCTCACGGGACAAGCAGTTCTTC. The chain uses TRBV15 and TRBJ2-1, with D possibly TRBD1 on 6 matching bases. The CDR3 loop spans 13 amino acids. V lost 3 bases to trimming and J lost 11 bases, with 14 bases between them. CDR1 and CDR2 from the germline V gene are LNHNV and YYDKDF (reference sequence).

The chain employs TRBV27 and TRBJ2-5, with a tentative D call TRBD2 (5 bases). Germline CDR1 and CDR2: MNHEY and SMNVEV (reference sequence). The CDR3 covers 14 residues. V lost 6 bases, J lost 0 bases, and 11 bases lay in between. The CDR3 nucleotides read TGTGCCAGCAGCTCCGGGGAAAACCAAGAGACCCAGTACTTC. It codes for CASSSGENQETQYF.

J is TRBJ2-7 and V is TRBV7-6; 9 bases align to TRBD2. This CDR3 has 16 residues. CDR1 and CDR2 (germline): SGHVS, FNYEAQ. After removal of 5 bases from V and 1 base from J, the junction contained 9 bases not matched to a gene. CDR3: CASSPLTSGPSYEQYF. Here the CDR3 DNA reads TGTGCCAGCAGCCCCCTGACTAGCGGCCCATCCTACGAGCAGTACTTC.

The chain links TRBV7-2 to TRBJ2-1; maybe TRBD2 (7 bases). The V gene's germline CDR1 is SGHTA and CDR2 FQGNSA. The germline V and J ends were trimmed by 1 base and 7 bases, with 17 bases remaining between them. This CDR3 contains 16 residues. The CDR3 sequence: CASSLVGGGGRNEQFF. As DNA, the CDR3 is TGTGCCAGCAGCTTAGTGGGGGGAGGGGGTAGGAATGAGCAGTTCTTC.

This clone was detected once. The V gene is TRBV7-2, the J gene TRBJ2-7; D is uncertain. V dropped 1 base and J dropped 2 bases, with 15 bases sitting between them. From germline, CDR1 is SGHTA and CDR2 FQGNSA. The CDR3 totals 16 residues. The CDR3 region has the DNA TGTGCCAGCAGCTTAGTTGGTCGAGATTTCGCCTACGAGCAGTACTTC. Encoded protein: CASSLVGRDFAYEQYF.

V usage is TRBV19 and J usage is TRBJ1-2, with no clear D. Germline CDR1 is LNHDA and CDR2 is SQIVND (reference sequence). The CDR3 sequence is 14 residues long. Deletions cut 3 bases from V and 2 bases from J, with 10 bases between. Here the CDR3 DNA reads TGTGCCAGTAGTATTGATCGGTCCAACTATGGCTACACCTTC. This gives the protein CASSIDRSNYGYTF. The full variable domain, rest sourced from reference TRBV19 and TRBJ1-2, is DGGITQSPKYLFRKEGQNVTLSCEQNLNHDAMYWYRQDPGQGLRLIYYSQIVNDFQKGDIAEGYSVSREKKESFPLTVTSAQKNPTAFYLCASSIDRSNYGYTFGSGTRLTVV.

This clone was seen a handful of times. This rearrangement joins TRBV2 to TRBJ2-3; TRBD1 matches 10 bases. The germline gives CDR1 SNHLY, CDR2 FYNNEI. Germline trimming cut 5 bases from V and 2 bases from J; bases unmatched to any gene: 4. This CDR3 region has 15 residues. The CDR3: CASSPGTGVTDTQYF. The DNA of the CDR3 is TGTGCCAGCAGTCCCGGGACAGGGGTCACAGATACGCAGTATTTT.

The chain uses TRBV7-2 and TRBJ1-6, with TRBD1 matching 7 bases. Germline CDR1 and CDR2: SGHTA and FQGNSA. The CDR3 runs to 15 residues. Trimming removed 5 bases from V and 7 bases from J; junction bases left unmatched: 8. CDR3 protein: CASSPRQGPNSPLHF. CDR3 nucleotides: TGTGCCAGCAGCCCCCGACAGGGTCCGAATTCACCCCTCCACTTT.

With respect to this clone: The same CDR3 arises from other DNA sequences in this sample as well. CDR3 residues: CASRTSGSYEQYF. In DNA form, the CDR3 reads TGTGCCAGCCGGACTAGCGGGAGTTACGAGCAGTACTTC. The chain is built from TRBV19 and TRBJ2-7, with TRBD2 matching 13 bases. V gave up 9 bases and J gave up 4 bases; unmatched junction bases: 3. Per the germline V gene, CDR1 is LNHDA and CDR2 is SQIVND (reference sequence). The CDR3 totals 13 residues.